This T cell receptor beta chain was found in a study of blood T cell repertoires in COVID-19. Across the study: The study drew acute and convalescent COVID-19 samples from the United States, Italy and Spain. The cDNA or gDNA used as material had been derived from T cells, B-cell-depleted T cells, or PBMCs.

Seattle participants joined during active infection and were tracked over time. TCRdb keeps only in-frame clones here, not all; method: immunoSEQ multiplex PCR. The sample lists 350,000 to 400,000 clones, roughly 90% occurring once. The sample holds a few counts of this clone. V lost 6 bases and J 7 bases, leaving 14 bases between the germline ends. Germline V gene data show CDR1 as SGHKS and CDR2 as YYEKEE (reference sequence). The CDR3 has 14 amino acids. The sample was peripheral blood. This clonotype was obtained from a woman aged 60-70 years with COVID-19, enrolled during active disease. The genes are TRBV5-5 and TRBJ1-6, with a tentative D call TRBD1 (5 bases). DNA for the CDR3: TGTGCCAGCACCCCGACAGCGGGGAATTCACCCCTCCACTTT. Its protein is CASTPTAGNSPLHF. The full variable domain, with the rest looked up from reference TRBV5-5 and TRBJ1-6, is DAGVTQSPTHLIKTRGQQVTLRCSPISGHKSVSWYQQVLGQGPQFIFQYYEKEERGRGNFPDRFSARQFPNYSSELNVNALLLGDSALYLCASTPTAGNSPLHFGNGTRLTVT.